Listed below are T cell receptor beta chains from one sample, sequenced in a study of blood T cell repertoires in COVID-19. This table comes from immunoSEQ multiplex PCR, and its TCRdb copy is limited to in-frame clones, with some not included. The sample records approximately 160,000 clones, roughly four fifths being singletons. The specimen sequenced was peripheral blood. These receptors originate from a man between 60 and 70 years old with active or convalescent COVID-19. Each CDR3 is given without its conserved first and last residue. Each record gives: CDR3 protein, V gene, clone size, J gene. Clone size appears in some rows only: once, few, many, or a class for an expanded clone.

cdr3_aa: ASTLRLESYGYT
v_call: TRBV19
clone_size: NA
j_call: TRBJ1-2

cdr3_aa: ASGPGVGRWDTQY
v_call: TRBV28
clone_size: NA
j_call: TRBJ2-3

cdr3_aa: ASSIGRDQPQH
v_call: TRBV19
clone_size: NA
j_call: TRBJ1-5

cdr3_aa: ASSLVPSGVNTGELF
v_call: TRBV5-1
clone_size: NA
j_call: TRBJ2-2

cdr3_aa: ASSSRTGNYGYT
v_call: TRBV9
clone_size: NA
j_call: TRBJ1-2

cdr3_aa: ASSSDRGETQY
v_call: TRBV5-6
clone_size: NA
j_call: TRBJ2-5

cdr3_aa: ASSQETDRQKGAF
v_call: TRBV4-1
clone_size: NA
j_call: TRBJ1-1

cdr3_aa: SASRSGLAVQETQY
v_call: TRBV20-1
clone_size: few
j_call: TRBJ2-5

cdr3_aa: ASSFGRRAAEDTQY
v_call: TRBV5-6
clone_size: many
j_call: TRBJ2-3

cdr3_aa: ASSVDVTGKLLGYT
v_call: TRBV9
clone_size: NA
j_call: TRBJ1-2

cdr3_aa: ASSFYSDYGYT
v_call: TRBV7-2
clone_size: once
j_call: TRBJ1-2

cdr3_aa: ASGDRRTEAF
v_call: TRBV10-1
clone_size: NA
j_call: TRBJ1-1

cdr3_aa: ASSELARDTGELF
v_call: TRBV10-1
clone_size: NA
j_call: TRBJ2-2

cdr3_aa: ASRVDLANTGELF
v_call: TRBV5-1
clone_size: NA
j_call: TRBJ2-2

cdr3_aa: ASSPGTQASPLH
v_call: TRBV7-8
clone_size: NA
j_call: TRBJ1-6

cdr3_aa: ASSYSRTGGYGYT
v_call: TRBV6-5
clone_size: few
j_call: TRBJ1-2

cdr3_aa: ASRASGMGEF
v_call: TRBV5-5
clone_size: NA
j_call: TRBJ2-1

cdr3_aa: ASSSGRGRFHYGYT
v_call: TRBV28
clone_size: NA
j_call: TRBJ1-2

cdr3_aa: ATSDRGGNGYT
v_call: TRBV24-1
clone_size: NA
j_call: TRBJ1-2

cdr3_aa: ASSFPTYGKGEEY
v_call: TRBV5-1
clone_size: NA
j_call: TRBJ2-3

cdr3_aa: ASSYPTGTSGTSYNEQF
v_call: TRBV6-2/TRBV6-3
clone_size: NA
j_call: TRBJ2-1

cdr3_aa: ASSSSLSRDEQY
v_call: TRBV11-2
clone_size: NA
j_call: TRBJ2-7

cdr3_aa: AISDRTGSGYT
v_call: TRBV10-3
clone_size: few
j_call: TRBJ1-2

cdr3_aa: SVVEFRGSGETQY
v_call: TRBV29-1
clone_size: NA
j_call: TRBJ2-5